Listed below are T cell receptor beta chains from one sample, sequenced in a study of blood T cell repertoires in COVID-19. Here immunoSEQ multiplex PCR was the method, and the copy in TCRdb shows in-frame clones only, minus some. The table lists fewer than 400,000 clones, 85% to 90% of them singletons. The sample taken for sequencing was peripheral blood. These receptors were taken from a human donor in a cohort sampled during active COVID-19. CDR3s include the opening cysteine and the closing phenylalanine or tryptophan. The order of the fields is V gene, D gene, clone size, J gene, CDR3 protein, CDR3 DNA. The D gene is left open where the match is weak. Rows give clone size only sometimes, using once, few, many, or a class for an expanded clone.

V: TRBV7-2
D: -
size: -
J: TRBJ1-1
CDR3: CASSLGLRGAMNTEAFF
DNA: TGTGCCAGCAGCTTAGGCCTTCGGGGTGCCATGAACACTGAAGCTTTCTTT

V: TRBV3-1/TRBV3-2
D: -
size: -
J: TRBJ2-3
CDR3: CASSPRRDSGGTQYF
DNA: TGTGCCAGCAGCCCACGCCGGGACTCTGGGGGTACGCAGTATTTT

V: TRBV6-6
D: TRBD1
size: -
J: TRBJ1-5
CDR3: CASSYVRGAQPQHF
DNA: TGTGCCAGCAGTTACGTCAGGGGGGCTCAGCCCCAGCATTTT

V: TRBV3-1/TRBV3-2
D: TRBD2
size: -
J: TRBJ2-7
CDR3: CASSPRREGVGEQYF
DNA: TGTGCCAGCAGCCCCCGGCGGGAGGGTGTGGGCGAGCAGTACTTC

V: TRBV28
D: -
size: once
J: TRBJ2-5
CDR3: CASSFPHAGSAAGDQYF
DNA: TGTGCCAGCAGTTTTCCCCACGCCGGGTCCGCCGCCGGGGACCAGTACTTC

V: TRBV19
D: -
size: -
J: TRBJ2-2
CDR3: CASSLSIGELFF
DNA: TGTGCCAGTAGTCTTTCTATAGGGGAGCTGTTTTTT

V: TRBV6-5
D: -
size: -
J: TRBJ1-2
CDR3: CASSPRGYYGYTF
DNA: TGTGCCAGCAGTCCCAGGGGATACTATGGCTACACCTTC

V: TRBV5-4
D: -
size: -
J: TRBJ2-7
CDR3: CASSLGLVRREQYF
DNA: TGTGCCAGCAGCTTGGGCCTAGTCCGCCGGGAGCAGTACTTC

V: TRBV20-1
D: -
size: -
J: TRBJ2-7
CDR3: CSARTYEQYF
DNA: TGCAGTGCTCGGACTTACGAGCAGTACTTC

V: TRBV5-6
D: -
size: -
J: TRBJ1-1
CDR3: CASSSRDWGNTEAFF
DNA: TGTGCCAGCAGTTCCCGGGACTGGGGGAACACTGAAGCTTTCTTT

V: TRBV5-1
D: -
size: -
J: TRBJ1-2
CDR3: CASSLVRRSDYTF
DNA: TGCGCCAGCAGCTTGGTCAGAAGGAGTGACTACACCTTC

V: TRBV28
D: -
size: once
J: TRBJ2-3
CDR3: CASSFGLSTDTQYF
DNA: TGTGCCAGCAGTTTTGGGCTAAGCACAGATACGCAGTATTTT

V: TRBV6-5
D: TRBD1
size: once
J: TRBJ1-2
CDR3: CASSPRQGSGYTF
DNA: TGTGCCAGCAGCCCGAGACAGGGAAGTGGCTACACCTTC

V: TRBV18
D: TRBD1
size: -
J: TRBJ2-7
CDR3: CASSTDRGTTYEQYF
DNA: TGTGCCAGCTCAACTGACAGGGGAACAACCTACGAGCAGTACTTC

V: TRBV24-1
D: TRBD1
size: -
J: TRBJ2-5
CDR3: CATSDPTGGDRETQYF
DNA: TGTGCCACCAGTGACCCGACAGGGGGTGACAGGGAGACCCAGTACTTC

V: TRBV27
D: TRBD2
size: once
J: TRBJ2-5
CDR3: CASSSIAGETQYF
DNA: TGTGCCAGCAGTTCCATAGCGGGTGAGACCCAGTACTTC

V: TRBV6-1
D: -
size: -
J: TRBJ2-7
CDR3: CASSDGGGFYEQYF
DNA: TGTGCCAGCAGTGATGGAGGGGGCTTCTACGAGCAGTACTTC

V: TRBV7-9
D: TRBD1
size: -
J: TRBJ1-1
CDR3: CASSWGQGAQAFF
DNA: TGTGCCAGCAGCTGGGGACAGGGGGCACAAGCTTTCTTT

V: TRBV3-1/TRBV3-2
D: -
size: -
J: TRBJ1-6
CDR3: CASSRQTSPLHF
DNA: TGTGCCAGCAGCCGACAGACGTCACCCCTCCACTTT

V: TRBV7-9
D: TRBD2
size: -
J: TRBJ2-3
CDR3: CASTRAGGYHTQYF
DNA: TGTGCCAGCACCAGAGCGGGGGGTTATCATACGCAGTATTTT

V: TRBV7-7
D: -
size: -
J: TRBJ1-1
CDR3: CASSLDSNTEAFF
DNA: TGTGCTAGCAGCCTGGACAGTAACACTGAAGCTTTCTTT

V: TRBV4-1
D: TRBD2
size: -
J: TRBJ2-7
CDR3: CASSQGGLAYEQYF
DNA: TGCGCCAGCAGCCAGGGAGGACTAGCCTACGAGCAGTACTTC

V: TRBV5-6
D: -
size: few
J: TRBJ1-1
CDR3: CASSQRTEAFF
DNA: TGTGCCAGCAGCCAGAGGACTGAAGCTTTCTTT

V: TRBV14
D: TRBD2
size: -
J: TRBJ2-1
CDR3: CASSPRESFRNEQFF
DNA: TGTGCCAGCAGCCCGCGGGAGTCCTTCAGGAATGAGCAGTTCTTC

V: TRBV5-1
D: TRBD2
size: -
J: TRBJ2-1
CDR3: CASSSTLAGGVGEQFF
DNA: TGCGCCAGCAGCTCAACTCTAGCGGGAGGAGTGGGTGAGCAGTTCTTC

V: TRBV5-1
D: -
size: -
J: TRBJ1-2
CDR3: CASSLDNKGDYGYTF
DNA: TGCGCCAGCAGCTTGGACAATAAGGGGGACTATGGCTACACCTTC

V: TRBV19
D: -
size: few
J: TRBJ1-4
CDR3: CASSKRGGLNEKLFF
DNA: TGTGCCAGTAGTAAGCGGGGAGGACTTAATGAAAAACTGTTTTTT

V: TRBV7-2
D: -
size: -
J: TRBJ2-7
CDR3: CASSSREIAYEQYF
DNA: TGTGCCAGCAGCTCCCGAGAAATTGCCTACGAGCAGTACTTC

V: TRBV7-3
D: -
size: -
J: TRBJ2-3
CDR3: CASSLTPGDTQYF
DNA: TGTGCCAGCAGCTTAACCCCGGGAGATACGCAGTATTTT

V: TRBV5-4
D: -
size: few
J: TRBJ2-1
CDR3: CASSLSVGQSNNEQFF
DNA: TGTGCCAGCAGCTTGAGTGTAGGACAGTCGAACAATGAGCAGTTCTTC

V: TRBV19
D: -
size: few
J: TRBJ1-3
CDR3: CASSPAEGGNTIYF
DNA: TGTGCCAGTAGTCCCGCGGAGGGTGGAAACACCATATATTTT

V: TRBV6-5
D: -
size: -
J: TRBJ2-7
CDR3: CASKSVSYEQYF
DNA: TGTGCCAGCAAAAGCGTCTCCTACGAGCAGTACTTC

V: TRBV5-1
D: TRBD1
size: -
J: TRBJ2-5
CDR3: CASSLPGGREETQYF
DNA: TGCGCCAGCAGCTTACCAGGGGGCAGGGAGGAGACCCAGTACTTC

V: TRBV4-1
D: TRBD1
size: once
J: TRBJ1-2
CDR3: CASSQAEGAVNGYTF
DNA: TGCGCCAGCAGCCAAGCCGAGGGGGCGGTGAATGGCTACACCTTC

V: TRBV7-9
D: TRBD1
size: -
J: TRBJ1-6
CDR3: CASSRTGGGSPLHF
DNA: TGTGCCAGCAGCAGAACAGGGGGCGGGTCACCCCTCCACTTT

V: TRBV7-9
D: -
size: -
J: TRBJ1-2
CDR3: CASSSGTNYGYTF
DNA: TGTGCCAGCAGCTCGGGGACAAACTATGGCTACACCTTC

V: TRBV3-1/TRBV3-2
D: -
size: -
J: TRBJ2-2
CDR3: CASSQIGSGELFF
DNA: TGTGCCAGCAGCCAAATAGGGAGCGGGGAGCTGTTTTTT

V: TRBV6-5
D: -
size: -
J: TRBJ1-2
CDR3: CASSRDSANYGYTF
DNA: TGTGCCAGCAGTAGAGACAGCGCTAACTATGGCTACACCTTC

V: TRBV19
D: -
size: -
J: TRBJ1-2
CDR3: CASIQEGGGGYTF
DNA: TGTGCCAGTATACAAGAGGGAGGTGGTGGCTACACCTTC

V: TRBV6-5
D: -
size: once
J: TRBJ2-7
CDR3: CASSYATGTYEQYF
DNA: TGTGCCAGCAGTTACGCGACAGGAACCTACGAGCAGTACTTC

V: TRBV7-9
D: TRBD1
size: -
J: TRBJ2-5
CDR3: CASSWTGGDETQYF
DNA: TGTGCCAGCAGCTGGACAGGGGGAGACGAGACCCAGTACTTC

V: TRBV5-1
D: -
size: -
J: TRBJ1-2
CDR3: CASSDPGAYTF
DNA: TGCGCCAGCAGCGATCCAGGTGCCTACACCTTC

V: TRBV6-5
D: TRBD1
size: once
J: TRBJ1-1
CDR3: CASSSPRQGAEAFF
DNA: TGTGCCAGCAGTTCTCCGAGACAGGGGGCCGAAGCTTTCTTT

V: TRBV7-9
D: -
size: few
J: TRBJ1-3
CDR3: CASSLAAGTGNTIYF
DNA: TGTGCCAGCAGCTTAGCAGCAGGGACTGGAAACACCATATATTTT

V: TRBV13
D: TRBD1
size: once
J: TRBJ2-1
CDR3: CASSTPRDRDNNEQFF
DNA: TGTGCCAGCAGCACTCCCCGGGACAGGGACAACAATGAGCAGTTCTTC

V: TRBV15
D: TRBD2
size: -
J: TRBJ2-5
CDR3: CATSATSEWGTQYF
DNA: TGTGCCACCAGCGCTACTAGCGAGTGGGGGACCCAGTACTTC

V: TRBV7-9
D: -
size: few
J: TRBJ1-2
CDR3: CASSLAQHNYGYTF
DNA: TGTGCCAGCAGCTTAGCGCAACACAACTATGGCTACACCTTC

V: TRBV30
D: -
size: -
J: TRBJ2-5
CDR3: CAWSVQQRETQYF
DNA: TGTGCCTGGAGTGTACAACAACGAGAGACCCAGTACTTC

V: TRBV5-1
D: TRBD2
size: -
J: TRBJ2-7
CDR3: CASSPGLAGGYEQYF
DNA: TGCGCCAGCAGCCCCGGGCTAGCGGGAGGCTACGAGCAGTACTTC

V: TRBV4-1
D: TRBD1
size: -
J: TRBJ1-4
CDR3: CASSQDSMGQLRSTNEKLFF
DNA: TGCGCCAGCAGCCAAGATAGCATGGGACAGCTTAGATCAACTAATGAAAAACTGTTTTTT